The present entry profiles one TCR beta chain with its context. This entry comes from a study of human thymus T cells. Method: immunoSEQ multiplex PCR; TCRdb's copy keeps in-frame clones and lacks some. Of tens of thousands of clones detected, approximately 93% appear once; the ten largest clones hold 0.095% to 0.15%. The CDR3 consists of 14 residues. V was cut by 3 bases and J by 4 bases, with 9 bases left in between. Germline lookup yields CDR1 SGHAT and CDR2 FQNNGV. Donors were healthy Finnish infants having corrective surgery for congenital heart defects. Blood DNA came from all available leukocytes, not a fixed cell number.

The origin of this receptor is a boy younger than two with a congenital heart defect but otherwise immunologically healthy. This chain uses TRBV11-2 with TRBJ2-2, with D unclear. Specimen: blood. The CDR3 protein is CASSLSSGTGELFF. CDR3 coding DNA: TGTGCCAGCAGCTTGAGCTCTGGCACCGGGGAGCTGTTTTTT.